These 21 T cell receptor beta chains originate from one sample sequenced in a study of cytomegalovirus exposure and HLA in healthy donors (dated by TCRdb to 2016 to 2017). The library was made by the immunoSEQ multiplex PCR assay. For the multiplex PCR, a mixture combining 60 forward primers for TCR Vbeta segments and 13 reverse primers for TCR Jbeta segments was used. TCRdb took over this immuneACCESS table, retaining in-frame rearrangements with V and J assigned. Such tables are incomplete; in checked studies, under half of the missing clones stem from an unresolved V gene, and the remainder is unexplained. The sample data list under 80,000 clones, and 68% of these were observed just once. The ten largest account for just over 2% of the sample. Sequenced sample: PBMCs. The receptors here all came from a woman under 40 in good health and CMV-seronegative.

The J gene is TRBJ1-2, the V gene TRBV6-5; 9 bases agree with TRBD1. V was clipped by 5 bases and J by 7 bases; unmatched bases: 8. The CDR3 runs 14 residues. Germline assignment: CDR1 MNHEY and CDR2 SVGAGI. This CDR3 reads CASSGTGLGVGYTF. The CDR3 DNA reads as TGTGCCAGCAGTGGGACAGGGCTGGGAGTTGGCTACACCTTC.

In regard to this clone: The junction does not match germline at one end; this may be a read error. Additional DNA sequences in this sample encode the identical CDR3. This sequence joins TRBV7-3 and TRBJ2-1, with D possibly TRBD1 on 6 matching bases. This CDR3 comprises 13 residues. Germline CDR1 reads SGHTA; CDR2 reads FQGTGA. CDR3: CASTADSNNEQFF. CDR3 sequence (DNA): TGCGCCAGCACTGCGGACAGCAACAATGAGCAGTTCTTC.

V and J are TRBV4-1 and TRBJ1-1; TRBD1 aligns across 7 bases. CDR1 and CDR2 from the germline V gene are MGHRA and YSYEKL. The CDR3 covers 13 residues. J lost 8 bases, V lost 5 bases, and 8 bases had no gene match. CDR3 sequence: CASSTHRGREAFF. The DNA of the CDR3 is TGCGCCAGCAGCACACACAGGGGAAGGGAAGCTTTCTTT.

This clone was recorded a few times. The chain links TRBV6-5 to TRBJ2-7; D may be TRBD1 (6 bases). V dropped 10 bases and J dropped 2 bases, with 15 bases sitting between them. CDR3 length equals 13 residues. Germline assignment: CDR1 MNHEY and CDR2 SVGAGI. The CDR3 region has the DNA TGTGCCACAGCTGACAGGTCCCCCTACGAGCAGTACTTC. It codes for CATADRSPYEQYF.

CDR3 DNA sequence: TGTGCCAGCAGGGCGTACAGTTACACTGAAGCTTTCTTT. The encoded protein is CASRAYSYTEAFF. This sequence joins TRBV6-5 and TRBJ1-1; D is undetermined. Trimming took 6 bases from V and 3 from J, leaving 11 bases between them. The CDR3 contains 13 residues. CDR1 and CDR2 (germline): MNHEY, SVGAGI.

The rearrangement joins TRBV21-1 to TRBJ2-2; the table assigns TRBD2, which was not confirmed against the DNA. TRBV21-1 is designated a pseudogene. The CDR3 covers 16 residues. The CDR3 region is CASSKVEVYSTGELFF. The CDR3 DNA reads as TGTGCCAGCAGCAAAGTAGAGGTTTATAGCACCGGGGAGCTGTTTTTT.

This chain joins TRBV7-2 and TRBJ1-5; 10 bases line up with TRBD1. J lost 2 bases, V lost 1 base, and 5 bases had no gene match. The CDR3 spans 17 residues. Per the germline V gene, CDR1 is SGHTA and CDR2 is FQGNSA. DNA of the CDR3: TGTGCCAGCAGCTTAGGGACAGGGGGAATGGGCAATCAGCCCCAGCATTTT. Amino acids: CASSLGTGGMGNQPQHF.

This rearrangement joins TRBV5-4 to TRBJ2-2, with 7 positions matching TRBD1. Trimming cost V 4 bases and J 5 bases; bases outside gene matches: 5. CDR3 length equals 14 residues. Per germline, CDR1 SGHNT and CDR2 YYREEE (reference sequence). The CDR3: CASSPGTATGELFF. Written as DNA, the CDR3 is TGTGCCAGCAGCCCCGGGACAGCTACCGGGGAGCTGTTTTTT. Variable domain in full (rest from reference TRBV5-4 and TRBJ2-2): ETGVTQSPTHLIKTRGQQVTLRCSSQSGHNTVSWYQQALGQGPQFIFQYYREEENGRGNFPPRFSGLQFPNYSSELNVNALELDDSALYLCASSPGTATGELFFGEGSRLTVL.

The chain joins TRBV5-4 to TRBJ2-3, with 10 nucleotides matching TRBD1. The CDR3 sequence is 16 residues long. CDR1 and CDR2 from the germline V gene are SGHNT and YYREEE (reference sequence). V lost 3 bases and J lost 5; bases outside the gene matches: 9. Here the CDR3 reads CASSWKRGQGLDTQYF. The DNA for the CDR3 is TGTGCCAGCAGCTGGAAGAGGGGACAGGGGTTAGATACGCAGTATTTT.

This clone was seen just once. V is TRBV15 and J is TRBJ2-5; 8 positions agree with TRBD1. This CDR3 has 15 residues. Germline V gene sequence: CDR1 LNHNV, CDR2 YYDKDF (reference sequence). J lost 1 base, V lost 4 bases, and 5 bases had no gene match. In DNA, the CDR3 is TGTGCCACCAGCACCGGACAGGGCCTCCAAGAGACCCAGTACTTC. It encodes CATSTGQGLQETQYF.

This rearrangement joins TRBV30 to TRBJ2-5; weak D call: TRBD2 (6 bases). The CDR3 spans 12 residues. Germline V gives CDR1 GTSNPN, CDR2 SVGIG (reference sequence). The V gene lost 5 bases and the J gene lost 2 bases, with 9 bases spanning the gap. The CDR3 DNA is TGTGCCTGGGCGGGGTTGCAAGAGACCCAGTACTTC. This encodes CAWAGLQETQYF.

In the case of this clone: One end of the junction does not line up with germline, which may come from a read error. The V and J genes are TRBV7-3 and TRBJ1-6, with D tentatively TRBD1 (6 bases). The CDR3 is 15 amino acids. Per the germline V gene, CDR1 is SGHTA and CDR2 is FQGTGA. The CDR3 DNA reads TGTTCCAGCAGCCCTTCTGGACAGTATAATTCACCCCTCCACTTT. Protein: CSSSPSGQYNSPLHF.

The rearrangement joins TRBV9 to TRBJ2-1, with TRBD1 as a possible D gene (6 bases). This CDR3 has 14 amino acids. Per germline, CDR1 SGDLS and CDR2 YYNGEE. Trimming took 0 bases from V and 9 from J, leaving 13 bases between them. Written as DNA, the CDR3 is TGTGCCAGCAGCGTAGTTTCAGGGGCGATTGAGCAGTTCTTC. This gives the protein CASSVVSGAIEQFF.

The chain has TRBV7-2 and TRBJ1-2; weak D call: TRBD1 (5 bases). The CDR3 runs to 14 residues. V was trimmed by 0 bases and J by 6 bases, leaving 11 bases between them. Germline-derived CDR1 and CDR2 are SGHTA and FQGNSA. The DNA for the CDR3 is TGTGCCAGCAGCTTAGCCCAGGGTGGCGATGGCTACACCTTC. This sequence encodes CASSLAQGGDGYTF. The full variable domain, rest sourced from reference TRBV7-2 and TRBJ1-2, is GAGVSQSPSNKVTEKGKDVELRCDPISGHTALYWYRQSLGQGLEFLIYFQGNSAPDKSGLPSDRFSAERTGGSVSTLTIQRTQQEDSAVYLCASSLAQGGDGYTFGSGTRLTVV.

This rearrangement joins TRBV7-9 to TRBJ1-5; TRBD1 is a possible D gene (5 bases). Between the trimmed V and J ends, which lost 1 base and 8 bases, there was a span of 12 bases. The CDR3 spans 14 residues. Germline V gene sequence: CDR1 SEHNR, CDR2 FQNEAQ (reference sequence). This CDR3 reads CASSLVGGKEPQHF. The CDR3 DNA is TGTGCCAGCAGCTTAGTGGGGGGGAAGGAGCCCCAGCATTTT.

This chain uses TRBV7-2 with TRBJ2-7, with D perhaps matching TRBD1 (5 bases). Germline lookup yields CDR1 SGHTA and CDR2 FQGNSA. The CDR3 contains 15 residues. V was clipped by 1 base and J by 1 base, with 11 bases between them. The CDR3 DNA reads TGTGCCAGCAGCTTAGGGTTAGGGGCGTCCTACGAGCAGTACTTC. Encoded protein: CASSLGLGASYEQYF.

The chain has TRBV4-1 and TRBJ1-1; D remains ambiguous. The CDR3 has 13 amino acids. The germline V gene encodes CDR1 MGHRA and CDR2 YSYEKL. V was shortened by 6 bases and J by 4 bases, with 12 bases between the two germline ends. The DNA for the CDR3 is TGCGCCAGCAGACAAACGGGGTTCACTGAAGCTTTCTTT. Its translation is CASRQTGFTEAFF.

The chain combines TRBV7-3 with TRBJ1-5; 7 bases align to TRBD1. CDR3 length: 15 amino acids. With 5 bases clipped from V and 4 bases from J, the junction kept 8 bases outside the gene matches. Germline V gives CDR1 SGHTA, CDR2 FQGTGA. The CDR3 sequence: CASSPRGDSNQPQHF. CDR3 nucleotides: TGTGCCAGCAGCCCTAGGGGGGACAGTAATCAGCCCCAGCATTTT.

This CDR3 reads CASSILRTVNTEAFF. CDR3 in DNA: TGTGCCAGCAGCATACTACGGACAGTGAACACTGAAGCTTTCTTT. V usage is TRBV7-8 and J usage is TRBJ1-1; D may be TRBD1 (6 bases). This CDR3 spans 15 amino acids. Per germline, CDR1 SGHVS and CDR2 FQNEAQ. Trimming removed 5 bases at V and 0 bases at J, with 13 bases between.

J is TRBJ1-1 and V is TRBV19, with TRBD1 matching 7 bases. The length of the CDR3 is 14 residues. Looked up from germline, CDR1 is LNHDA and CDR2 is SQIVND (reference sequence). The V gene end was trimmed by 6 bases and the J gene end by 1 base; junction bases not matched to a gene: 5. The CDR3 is CASSQQGQNTEAFF. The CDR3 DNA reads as TGTGCCAGTAGCCAACAGGGGCAGAACACTGAAGCTTTCTTT.

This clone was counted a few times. The CDR3 sequence: CASSFHGGHTGELFF. In DNA, the CDR3 is TGTGCCAGCAGCTTTCACGGGGGACACACCGGGGAGCTGTTTTTT. V and J are TRBV7-3 and TRBJ2-2; TRBD2 might be the D (6 bases). The CDR3 contains 15 residues. The ends were cut back, 3 bases at V and 3 bases at J, with 11 bases in the middle. CDR1 is SGHTA and CDR2 is FQGTGA in the germline V gene.